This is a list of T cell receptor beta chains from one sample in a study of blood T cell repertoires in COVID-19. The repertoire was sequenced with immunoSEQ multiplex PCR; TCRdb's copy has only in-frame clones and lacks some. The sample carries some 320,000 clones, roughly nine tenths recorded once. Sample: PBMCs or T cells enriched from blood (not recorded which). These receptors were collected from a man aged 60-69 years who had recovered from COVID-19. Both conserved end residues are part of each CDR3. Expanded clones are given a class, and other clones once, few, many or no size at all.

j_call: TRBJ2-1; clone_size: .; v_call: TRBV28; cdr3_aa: CASTSPGRGNEQFF
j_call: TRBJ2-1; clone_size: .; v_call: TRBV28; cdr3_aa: CASSLFRLAGGYNEQFF
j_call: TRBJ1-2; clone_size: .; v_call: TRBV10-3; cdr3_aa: CAISPGTRGGYTF
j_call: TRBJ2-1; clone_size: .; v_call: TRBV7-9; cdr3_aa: CASSPQGSGYNEQFF
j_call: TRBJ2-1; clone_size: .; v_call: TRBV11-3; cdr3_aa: CASSFSGRREQFF
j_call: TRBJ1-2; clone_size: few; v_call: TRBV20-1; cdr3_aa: CSASEHQGSYGYTF
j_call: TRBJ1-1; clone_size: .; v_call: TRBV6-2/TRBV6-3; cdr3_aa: CASSLQAGITEAFF
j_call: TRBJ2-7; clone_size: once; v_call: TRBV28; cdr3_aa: CASSFPPGTVTYEQYF
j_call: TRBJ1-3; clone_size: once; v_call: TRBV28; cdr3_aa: CASSADRGNTIYF
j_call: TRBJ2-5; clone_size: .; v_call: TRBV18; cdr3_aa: CASSLAGEQETQYF
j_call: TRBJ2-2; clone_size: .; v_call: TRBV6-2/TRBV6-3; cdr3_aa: CASSYSRLAGANTGELFF
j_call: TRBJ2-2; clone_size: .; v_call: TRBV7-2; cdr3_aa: CASSTNFNTGELFF
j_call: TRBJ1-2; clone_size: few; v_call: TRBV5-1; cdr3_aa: CASSLGLGGEGYTF